This T cell receptor (beta chain) was profiled in a study of post-analysis software for immune sequencing data. Comments on this clonotype: What it binds is not known.

Findings of the study overall: TRBV5-6, TRBV5-1 and TRBV20-1 were among roughly five TRBV segments more frequent in patients than controls.

This CDR3 is 14 amino acids long. V gave up 6 bases and J gave up 3 bases; unmatched junction bases: 3. Presence of unique molecular identifiers characterized the TCR beta cDNA libraries. In TCRdb, the PCR reads were re-called with MiXCR into one record per CDR3 protein. The sample includes 600,000 to 750,000 distinct CDR3 sequences, roughly three fifths of them seen just once. The rearrangement links TRBV12-3 or TRBV12-4 to TRBJ2-4; 9 positions match TRBD1. The TCR was taken from a girl aged 2 to 10 with multiple sclerosis. The sequenced sample consisted of blood. As DNA, the CDR3 is TGTGCCAGCAGGCCGGGACAGGGCAAAAACATTCAGTACTTC. It translates to CASRPGQGKNIQYF.